A single T cell receptor (beta chain) is shown here with its context. The antigen is unknown. CDR1 MGHDK and CDR2 SYGVNS come from the germline V gene. The CDR3 has 13 amino acids. Between the trimmed V and J ends, which lost 5 bases and 0 bases, there was a span of 7 bases. The data originate from a study of siplizumab effects on memory and regulatory T cells. Clones were read by immunoSEQ multiplex PCR, and TCRdb kept only the in-frame ones, dropping some. Of some 110,000 clones in the sample, about 94% were seen once. Notes on the study in general: Alloreactive sequences traceable to unstimulated CD4+ memory cells declined significantly under siplizumab.

Sequenced: non-Treg CD4+ T cells sorted from blood. The genes are TRBV25-1 and TRBJ1-1; D is unresolved. The sequence derives from a human donor in good health. The CDR3 reads CASSTNMNTEAFF. The CDR3 DNA follows: TGTGCCAGCAGTACCAATATGAACACTGAAGCTTTCTTT.